This T cell receptor (beta chain) was observed in a study of cytomegalovirus exposure and HLA in healthy donors. Findings and caveats of the study: In a later analysis, parvovirus B19, influenza, CMV and Epstein-Barr virus appeared linked to several top co-occurrence clusters. DRB1 had the most TCR associations and HLA-C the fewest, a later analysis found, with rates varying by HLA locus.

Primers for the PCR totalled 60 Vbeta and 13 Jbeta. Data came from immunoSEQ multiplex PCR; TCRdb stores just in-frame clones and leaves some out. The sample holds roughly 150,000 clones, 66% seen once. V gave up 6 bases and J gave up 0 bases, with 12 bases separating them. This CDR3 has 15 amino acids. Germline values: CDR1 KGHSH, CDR2 LQKENI. In the case of this clone: No antigen is known for it.

Specimen: PBMCs. The sequence was obtained from a human donor in good health. The gene calls are TRBV18 and TRBJ2-1, with D perhaps TRBD1 (6 bases). The CDR3: CASSPDRSSYNEQFF. DNA for the CDR3: TGTGCCAGCTCGCCCGACAGGAGCTCCTACAATGAGCAGTTCTTC.